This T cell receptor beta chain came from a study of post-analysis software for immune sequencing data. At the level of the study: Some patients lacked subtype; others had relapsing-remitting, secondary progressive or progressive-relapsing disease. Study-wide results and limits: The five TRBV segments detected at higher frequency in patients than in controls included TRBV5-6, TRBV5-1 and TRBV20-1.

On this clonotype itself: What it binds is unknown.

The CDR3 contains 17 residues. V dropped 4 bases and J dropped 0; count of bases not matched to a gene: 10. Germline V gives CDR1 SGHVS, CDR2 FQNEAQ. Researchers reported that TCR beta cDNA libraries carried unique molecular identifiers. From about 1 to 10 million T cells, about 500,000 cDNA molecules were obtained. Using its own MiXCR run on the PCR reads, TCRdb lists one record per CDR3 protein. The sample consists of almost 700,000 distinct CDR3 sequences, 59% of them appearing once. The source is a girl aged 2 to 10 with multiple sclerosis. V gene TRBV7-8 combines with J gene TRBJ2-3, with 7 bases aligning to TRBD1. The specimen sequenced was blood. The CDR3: CASSSNLLTGSTDTQYF. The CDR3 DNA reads TGTGCCAGCAGCTCTAACCTTTTGACAGGGAGCACAGATACGCAGTATTTT. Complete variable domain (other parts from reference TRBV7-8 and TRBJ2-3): GAGVSQSPRYKVAKRGQDVALRCDPISGHVSLFWYQQALGQGPEFLTYFQNEAQLDKSGLPSDRFFAERPEGSVSTLKIQRTQQEDSAVYLCASSSNLLTGSTDTQYFGPGTRLTVL.